The next 19 T cell receptor beta chains were all read from a single sample in a study of radiotherapy plus CTLA-4 blockade in lung cancer. Profiling relied on immunoSEQ multiplex PCR, and the TCRdb table lists in-frame clones only, not all of them. This table holds around 42,000 clones, around 63% found once. Sequenced material: peripheral blood, taken from a patient treated with radiotherapy plus ipilimumab. All receptors derive from a human donor with non-small cell lung cancer who had a partial response to radiotherapy plus ipilimumab.

This clone is a singleton in its sample. The J gene is TRBJ2-4, the V gene TRBV11-2, with D unclear. Trimming took 2 bases from V and 7 from J, leaving 12 bases between them. Germline V gives CDR1 SGHAT, CDR2 FQNNGV. The CDR3 is made up of 14 amino acids. The CDR3 loop reads CASSLRERGNIQYF. DNA of the CDR3: TGTGCCAGCAGCTTACGAGAACGAGGTAACATTCAGTACTTC.

Points on this clone: An end of the junction does not agree with germline; a read error may underlie this. The gene calls are TRBV6-1 and TRBJ1-2; 11 nucleotides match TRBD1. Germline V CDR1 and CDR2: MNHNS, SASEGT. This CDR3 has 14 amino acids. The CDR3 DNA is TGTGCCAGCAGGGAAGGACAGGGGGCTTGGGGCTACACCTTC. Its protein product is CASREGQGAWGYTF.

The chain employs TRBV5-4 and TRBJ2-2; TRBD1 aligns across 9 bases. Germline-derived CDR1 and CDR2 are SGHNT and YYREEE (reference sequence). This CDR3 region has 15 residues. The junction had 8 bases not matched to a gene; V was cut back by 5 bases and J by 6 bases. The CDR3 spells CASRTATGGSGELFF. The CDR3 DNA reads as TGTGCCAGCAGGACCGCGACAGGGGGTTCCGGGGAGCTGTTTTTT.

DNA of the CDR3: TGTGCCAGCAGCTTAGGGGTTCCGGGGCAGCCCCAGCATTTT. This sequence encodes CASSLGVPGQPQHF. This chain links TRBV7-2 with TRBJ1-5; no clear D. The CDR3 runs 14 residues. V shed 1 base and J shed 7 bases, with 11 bases lying between them. CDR1 is SGHTA, CDR2 FQGNSA, per germline.

V and J are TRBV5-6 and TRBJ2-6; perhaps TRBD2 as D (6 bases). Germline lookup yields CDR1 SGHDT and CDR2 YYEEEE. This CDR3 region has 15 residues. The V end was cut by 6 bases, the J end by 1 base, with 11 bases between. This CDR3 reads CASKRRDSGANVLTF. Here the CDR3 DNA reads TGTGCCAGCAAAAGGCGGGATTCTGGGGCCAACGTCCTGACTTTC. Full variable domain (remainder filled in from reference TRBV5-6 and TRBJ2-6): DAGVTQSPTHLIKTRGQQVTLRCSPKSGHDTVSWYQQALGQGPQFIFQYYEEEERQRGNFPDRFSGHQFPNYSSELNVNALLLGDSALYLCASKRRDSGANVLTFGAGSRLTVL.

This clone occurred a few times. The chain joins TRBV5-1 to TRBJ2-7; 10 positions match TRBD2. Germline CDR1 is SGHRS and CDR2 is YFSETQ. The CDR3 contains 14 residues. V trimming: 2 bases; J trimming: 6 bases; junction bases outside the gene matches: 5. The chain's CDR3 is CASSLSGGAPEQYF. The DNA for the CDR3 is TGCGCCAGCAGCTTAAGCGGGGGGGCTCCCGAGCAGTACTTC. The full variable domain, its missing parts supplied by reference TRBV5-1 and TRBJ2-7, is KAGVTQTPRYLIKTRGQQVTLSCSPISGHRSVSWYQQTPGQGLQFLFEYFSETQRNKGNFPGRFSGRQFSNSRSEMNVSTLELGDSALYLCASSLSGGAPEQYFGPGTRLTVT.

In nucleotides, the CDR3 is TGTGCCTGGAGTGTGGGCAGGGGGACCTACGAGCAGTACTTC. It codes for CAWSVGRGTYEQYF. The rearrangement links TRBV30 to TRBJ2-7; TRBD1 matches 7 bases. Germline CDR1 reads GTSNPN; CDR2 reads SVGIG (reference sequence). J gave up 2 bases and V 0 bases, and 4 bases lay outside the gene matches. The CDR3 runs to 14 residues.

V usage is TRBV6-1 and J usage is TRBJ1-5, with no clear D. Germline assignment: CDR1 MNHNS and CDR2 SASEGT. The V and J ends lost 10 bases and 7 bases respectively, with 17 bases between them. This CDR3 contains 13 residues. The CDR3 coding sequence is TGTGCCACCCACTCGATGGAGGGCCAGCCCCAGCATTTT. It encodes CATHSMEGQPQHF.

V is TRBV5-5 and J is TRBJ2-1; TRBD2 might be the D (5 bases). CDR1 and CDR2 from the germline V gene are SGHKS and YYEKEE (reference sequence). V was shortened by 4 bases and J by 0 bases, with 11 bases between the two germline ends. This CDR3 region has 15 residues. The CDR3 bases are TGTGCCAGCAGCATCAGCGGCAGCTCCTACAATGAGCAGTTCTTC. Amino acids: CASSISGSSYNEQFF.

The rearrangement links TRBV5-8 to TRBJ2-7; 9 bases are a match to TRBD1. The CDR3 runs to 16 residues. Germline lookup yields CDR1 SGHTS and CDR2 YDEGEE. With 4 bases clipped from V and 7 bases from J, the junction kept 15 bases outside the gene matches. The CDR3 DNA reads as TGTGCCAGCAGCGCGGGGACAGGGCTCTTCAATGGGGAGCAGTACTTC. Its translation: CASSAGTGLFNGEQYF.

This chain links TRBV5-1 with TRBJ2-5; TRBD2 is a possible D gene (6 bases). The CDR3 sequence is 15 residues long. Germline CDR1 and CDR2: SGHRS and YFSETQ. Trimming pared 2 bases from V and 1 base from J, leaving 12 bases between. This CDR3 is CASSLSGTPQETQYF. CDR3 coding DNA: TGCGCCAGCAGCTTATCCGGGACTCCCCAAGAGACCCAGTACTTC.

The chain is built from TRBV10-3 and TRBJ2-1; D is perhaps TRBD1 (5 bases). This CDR3 is built from 14 residues. The V and J ends lost 6 bases and 7 bases respectively, with 16 bases between them. The germline V gene has CDR1 ENHRY and CDR2 SYGVKD. The CDR3 loop is CAISDRTGVNEQFF. CDR3 DNA sequence: TGTGCCATCAGCGATCGAACAGGAGTTAATGAGCAGTTCTTC.

The chain has TRBV6-5 and TRBJ1-2; maybe TRBD1 (5 bases). Trimming took off 2 bases at V and 8 bases at J, with 12 bases between the two ends. This CDR3 has 13 amino acids. CDR1 and CDR2 from the germline V gene are MNHEY and SVGAGI. CDR3 loop: CASSYEGAVGYTF. The CDR3 DNA sequence: TGTGCCAGCAGTTACGAAGGGGCGGTCGGCTACACCTTC.

The rearrangement joins TRBV5-4 to TRBJ2-1, with TRBD2 identical over 9 bases. The CDR3 loop spans 17 amino acids. V lost 4 bases and J lost 2; bases outside the gene matches: 10. CDR1 is SGHNT, CDR2 YYREEE, per germline (reference sequence). CDR3 nucleotides: TGTGCCAGCAGCCAAGCGGGGGGCCGGACCACCTACAATGAGCAGTTCTTC. Residues: CASSQAGGRTTYNEQFF. The variable domain in full, with the rest retrieved from reference TRBV5-4 and TRBJ2-1, is ETGVTQSPTHLIKTRGQQVTLRCSSQSGHNTVSWYQQALGQGPQFIFQYYREEENGRGNFPPRFSGLQFPNYSSELNVNALELDDSALYLCASSQAGGRTTYNEQFFGPGTRLTVL.

The genes are TRBV6-5 and TRBJ2-4, with 8 bases identical to TRBD1. The J segment lost 6 bases and the V segment lost 6 bases, leaving 4 bases of the junction unmatched. From germline, CDR1 is MNHEY and CDR2 SVGAGI. The CDR3 consists of 13 residues. CDR3 protein: CASRDRVRNIQYF. The CDR3 DNA reads as TGTGCCAGCAGGGACAGGGTGAGAAACATTCAGTACTTC.

This chain connects TRBV9 to TRBJ2-1; 10 bases agree with TRBD2. There are 13 residues in the CDR3. Germline lookup yields CDR1 SGDLS and CDR2 YYNGEE. The ends lost 4 bases at V and 7 bases at J; junction bases unmatched: 2. For the CDR3, the DNA is TGTGCCAGCAGCCGGACTAGCGGAAATGAGCAGTTCTTC. This codes for CASSRTSGNEQFF.

The gene calls are TRBV30 and TRBJ2-7; the D gene is possibly TRBD1 (6 bases). The CDR3 contains 13 residues. Germline V gives CDR1 GTSNPN, CDR2 SVGIG (reference sequence). V was trimmed by 5 bases and J by 1 base, leaving 12 bases between them. The CDR3, as DNA: TGTGCCTGGTCCCGACAGGATTCCTACGAGCAGTACTTC. Translating gives CAWSRQDSYEQYF.

This clone was counted only a few times. The chain uses TRBV19 and TRBJ2-2, with D possibly being TRBD2 (5 bases). Looked up from germline, CDR1 is LNHDA and CDR2 is SQIVND (reference sequence). The CDR3 is 14 amino acids. Trimming pared 5 bases from V and 6 bases from J, leaving 13 bases between. The CDR3 DNA sequence: TGTGCCAGTAGTTCGGGGATTGTGGCCGGGGAGCTGTTTTTT. Amino acids: CASSSGIVAGELFF.

The chain joins TRBV30 to TRBJ1-2; D is ambiguous. This CDR3 region has 11 residues. Germline values: CDR1 GTSNPN, CDR2 SVGIG (reference sequence). The V end lost 2 bases, the J end lost 11 bases, and 12 bases lay between the germline ends. In DNA, the CDR3 is TGTGCCTGGAGTTTTCTCAGTTCGTACACCTTC. Its translation is CAWSFLSSYTF.